A selection of T cell receptor beta chains follows, all from one sample in a study of blood T cell repertoires in COVID-19. Profiled with immunoSEQ multiplex PCR; TCRdb holds only in-frame clones, not every one. The sample holds 250,000 to 350,000 clones, around 89% seen once. The sequenced material came from peripheral blood. All receptors derive from a woman aged 50 to 60 with active or convalescent COVID-19. Each CDR3 is given with its conserved first and last residue. Each record gives: clone size, J gene, D gene, V gene, CDR3 DNA, CDR3 protein. D genes are given only for firm matches. A row's size may be missing; if present it is once, few, many or a size class.

>-|TRBJ1-1|-|TRBV19
TGTGCCAGTAGTATAGACCGGCTGGGGGGAGAAGCTTTCTTT
CASSIDRLGGEAFF
>few|TRBJ1-2|-|TRBV19
TGTGCCAGTAGTAAGGGGCCGGAAATCTATGGCTACACCTTC
CASSKGPEIYGYTF
>-|TRBJ2-7|-|TRBV27
TGTGCCAGCAGTCCCGCGTGGGGCATTATCCACGAGCAGTACTTC
CASSPAWGIIHEQYF
>-|TRBJ1-4|-|TRBV18
TGTGCCAGCTCACCAAGGGGAACTAATGAAAAACTGTTTTTT
CASSPRGTNEKLFF
>-|TRBJ2-1|TRBD1|TRBV18
TGTGCCAGCTCACTTTGGGACAGGGACTATGAGCAGTTCTTC
CASSLWDRDYEQFF
>-|TRBJ2-7|-|TRBV6-2/TRBV6-3
TGTGCCAGCAGTTACTCCCAACCGTTGGGTACCTGGAGCTCCTACGAGCAGTACTTC
CASSYSQPLGTWSSYEQYF
>once|TRBJ2-3|TRBD2|TRBV5-1
TGCGCCAGCAGCTTGGCGGCTAGCGGGATCGGGTATACGCAGTATTTT
CASSLAASGIGYTQYF
>-|TRBJ2-5|-|TRBV4-3
TGCGCCAGCAGCCTTCGCCCCCAGGGAGAGACCCAGTACTTC
CASSLRPQGETQYF
>-|TRBJ1-2|TRBD1|TRBV5-6
TGTGCCAGCAGCTTGGGAAGGGGGCGGTCTAATGGCTACACCTTC
CASSLGRGRSNGYTF
>-|TRBJ2-4|TRBD1|TRBV15
TGTGCCACCAGCAGGGGGGGACAGGTCGGCAAAAACATTCAGTACTTC
CATSRGGQVGKNIQYF